One TCR beta chain is described in this entry. This record belongs to a study of preoperative IRX-2 immunotherapy in early breast cancer. The CDR3 sequence is 16 residues long. The J segment lost 5 bases and the V segment lost 4 bases, leaving 4 bases of the junction unmatched. Germline CDR1 is SGDLS and CDR2 is YYNGEE. As to treatment: preoperative locoregional IRX-2 cytokine immunotherapy. Samples came from a phase Ib trial of preoperative locoregional IRX-2 cytokine immunotherapy. Libraries were prepared by immunoSEQ multiplex PCR; TCRdb keeps only in-frame clonotypes and omits some of them. The repertoire holds 40,000 to 45,000 clones, with about 94% as singletons.

This clonotype was obtained from a human donor with breast cancer. The J gene is TRBJ2-1, the V gene TRBV9; 15 bases align to TRBD2. This material consisted of tumor tissue, taken after IRX-2 immunotherapy. As DNA, the CDR3 is TGTGCCAGCAGCAAGGGACTAGCGGGGGGACACAATGAGCAGTTCTTC. It specifies CASSKGLAGGHNEQFF.